One and the same sample provided the 8 T cell receptor beta chains below, sequenced in a study of identical twins. TCRdb itself ran the 5' RACE reads through MiXCR, one entry per CDR3 protein. The sample carries approximately 1.8 million distinct CDR3 sequences, about 30% recorded once. Sequencing was carried out using cord blood. The receptors stem from a newborn girl in good health.

This clonotype appeared a few times. This chain connects TRBV11-2 to TRBJ2-1; no reliable D call. V was trimmed by 4 bases and J by 4 bases, leaving 17 bases between them. Germline lookup yields CDR1 SGHAT and CDR2 FQNNGV. The CDR3 has 16 amino acids. The CDR3 loop reads CASSSPIYSSYNEQFF. In DNA form, the CDR3 reads TGTGCCAGCAGCTCCCCTATCTACTCTTCGTACAATGAGCAGTTCTTC.

This clonotype came up many times. The chain links TRBV3-1 to TRBJ2-7; 9 bases fit TRBD2. CDR3 length: 15 amino acids. Germline-derived CDR1 and CDR2 are LGHDT and YNNKEL (reference sequence). Losses at the gene ends were 2 bases for V and 4 bases for J; bases not matched to a gene: 6. CDR3: CASSQSSGTVYEQYF. In nucleotides, the CDR3 is TGTGCCAGCAGCCAATCTAGCGGGACGGTGTACGAGCAGTACTTC.

There are a few counts of this clonotype. The CDR3: CASRVGGRGHGYGYTF. In DNA form, the CDR3 reads TGTGCCAGCAGGGTTGGTGGCAGGGGGCATGGCTATGGCTACACCTTC. The V gene is TRBV5-8, the J gene TRBJ1-2, with 8 bases identical to TRBD1. The ends lost 5 bases at V and 4 bases at J; junction bases unmatched: 13. The CDR3 has 16 amino acids. CDR1 is SGHTS and CDR2 is YDEGEE in the germline V gene.

The gene calls are TRBV9 and TRBJ1-2; the match to TRBD1 covers 9 bases. Germline V gene sequence: CDR1 SGDLS, CDR2 YYNGEE. V shed 0 bases and J 6 bases; nucleotides not matched to a gene: 6. The CDR3 length is 15 residues. The CDR3 coding sequence is TGTGCCAGCAGCGTAGTGGGACAGGGAAACGATGGCTACACCTTC. This codes for CASSVVGQGNDGYTF. The full variable domain, its missing parts supplied by reference TRBV9 and TRBJ1-2, is DSGVTQTPKHLITATGQRVTLRCSPRSGDLSVYWYQQSLDQGLQFLIQYYNGEERAKGNILERFSAQQFPDLHSELNLSSLELGDSALYFCASSVVGQGNDGYTFGSGTRLTVV.

This chain joins TRBV10-3 and TRBJ2-5, with D unclear. Germline assignment: CDR1 ENHRY and CDR2 SYGVKD. The CDR3 has 14 residues. The germline V and J ends were trimmed by 4 bases and 0 bases, with 9 bases remaining between them. This CDR3 is CAISADGYQETQYF. The CDR3 region has the DNA TGTGCCATCAGTGCCGACGGGTACCAAGAGACCCAGTACTTC.

This clonotype has more than one count but fewer than ten. Here the CDR3 reads CASIGGSGLYNEQFF. In DNA, the CDR3 is TGTGCCAGCATCGGGGGGAGCGGATTGTACAATGAGCAGTTCTTC. V is TRBV6-5 and J is TRBJ2-1, with TRBD2 matching 7 bases. Germline CDR1 and CDR2: MNHEY and SVGAGI. The CDR3 contains 15 residues. The J segment lost 4 bases and the V segment lost 7 bases, leaving 10 bases of the junction unmatched.

The V call is TRBV4-1, the J call TRBJ2-3; unclear D gene. CDR3 length: 15 amino acids. CDR1 is MGHRA and CDR2 is YSYEKL in the germline V gene. V lost 1 base, J lost 0 bases, and 8 bases lay in between. CDR3 protein: CASSQAESSTDTQYF. Here the CDR3 DNA reads TGCGCCAGCAGCCAAGCGGAGTCTAGCACAGATACGCAGTATTTT.

The chain is built from TRBV15 and TRBJ2-5; 11 bases align to TRBD2. The CDR3 length is 15 residues. V dropped 0 bases and J dropped 10; count of bases not matched to a gene: 7. Germline assignment: CDR1 LNHNV and CDR2 YYDKDF (reference sequence). CDR3: CATSRDRGTSGIQYF. The CDR3 DNA reads as TGTGCCACCAGCAGAGATAGAGGGACTAGCGGCATCCAGTACTTC.